These 10 T cell receptor beta chains originate from one sample sequenced in a study of identical twins. TCRdb called the 5' RACE reads again in MiXCR, with one record for every CDR3 protein. The repertoire holds fewer than 900,000 distinct CDR3 sequences, with around a sixth as singletons. Another study also made use of these data, one on T cells expressing NK-cell markers.

Sequencing was carried out using PBMCs. These receptor sequences come from a woman aged 18-29 years in good health.

This clonotype was counted between two and nine times. DNA for the CDR3: TGCAGTGCCCATCCACAGGGAAGGCAGACCCAGTACTTC. Translated: CSAHPQGRQTQYF. V is TRBV20-1 and J is TRBJ2-5, with D perhaps matching TRBD1 (6 bases). CDR3 size: 13 residues. Germline V gene lookup returns CDR1 DFQATT and CDR2 SNEGSKA (reference sequence). The V end was cut by 6 bases, the J end by 6 bases, with 17 bases between.

This clonotype has just a few counts. The chain employs TRBV19 and TRBJ2-7; D remains unclear. The V gene lost 6 bases and the J gene lost 2 bases, with 17 bases spanning the gap. This CDR3 has 15 amino acids. Germline loops: CDR1 LNHDA, CDR2 SQIVND (reference sequence). The CDR3 DNA reads as TGTGCCAGTAGCCCTCACGGGTTCTACGCCTACGAGCAGTACTTC. It encodes CASSPHGFYAYEQYF. The full variable domain, completed using reference TRBV19 and TRBJ2-7, is DGGITQSPKYLFRKEGQNVTLSCEQNLNHDAMYWYRQDPGQGLRLIYYSQIVNDFQKGDIAEGYSVSREKKESFPLTVTSAQKNPTAFYLCASSPHGFYAYEQYFGPGTRLTVT.

This clonotype appeared a few times. The chain couples TRBV5-1 to TRBJ2-1, with 8 bases identical to TRBD2. The V and J ends lost 4 bases and 6 bases, in that order; junction bases with no gene match: 3. Germline CDR1 SGHRS, CDR2 YFSETQ. The CDR3 is 13 amino acids. The CDR3 coding sequence is TGCGCCAGCAGCGCTGGGACTAGCAATGAGCAGTTCTTC. Protein sequence: CASSAGTSNEQFF.

This chain uses TRBV7-2 with TRBJ2-3; TRBD1 agrees at 7 bases. Trimming cost V 6 bases and J 5 bases; bases outside gene matches: 8. Germline lookup yields CDR1 SGHTA and CDR2 FQGNSA. The CDR3 consists of 14 residues. CDR3 in DNA: TGTGCCAGCAGTTACCGATCAGGGGGAGATACGCAGTATTTT. Translation: CASSYRSGGDTQYF.

This clonotype was observed many times. The chain employs TRBV20-1 and TRBJ2-7; 10 nucleotides agree with TRBD2. Losses at the gene ends were 5 bases for V and 4 bases for J; bases not matched to a gene: 11. In germline, CDR1 is DFQATT, CDR2 SNEGSKA (reference sequence). CDR3 length equals 15 residues. The CDR3 spells CSAVQLAGGGYEQYF. CDR3 bases: TGCAGTGCTGTCCAATTAGCGGGAGGAGGGTACGAGCAGTACTTC.

The CDR3 spells CASTSSGRYNEQFF. In DNA form, the CDR3 reads TGTGCCAGCACCTCTAGCGGGAGGTACAATGAGCAGTTCTTC. This sequence joins TRBV7-9 and TRBJ2-1; 11 nucleotides align to TRBD2. J lost 4 bases, V lost 7 bases, and 3 bases had no gene match. Germline CDR1 reads SEHNR; CDR2 reads FQNEAQ (reference sequence). The CDR3 spans 14 residues.

V usage is TRBV6-1 and J usage is TRBJ1-6; weak D call: TRBD1 (6 bases). The CDR3 extends over 15 amino acids. In germline, CDR1 is MNHNS, CDR2 SASEGT. Between the trimmed V and J ends, which lost 5 bases and 10 bases, there was a span of 18 bases. The CDR3 DNA follows: TGTGCCAGCAGTCGTGACAGGAGGGGAAGCTCACCCCTCCACTTT. Translated: CASSRDRRGSSPLHF.

The chain has TRBV5-1 and TRBJ1-1; D unclear. With 0 bases removed from V and 6 bases from J, the gap between germline ends came to 12 bases. The CDR3 spans 14 residues. Germline V gives CDR1 SGHRS, CDR2 YFSETQ. CDR3 DNA: TGCGCCAGCAGCTTGGGCCAAGAGGGCTCTGAAGCTTTCTTT. Translating it yields CASSLGQEGSEAFF.

This clonotype was seen a handful of times. The chain employs TRBV20-1 and TRBJ2-3, with 11 bases that match TRBD2. The CDR3 is made up of 16 amino acids. Losses at the gene ends were 1 base for V and 2 bases for J; bases not matched to a gene: 5. CDR1 is DFQATT and CDR2 is SNEGSKA in the germline V gene (reference sequence). DNA for the CDR3: TGCAGTGCTAGAGGAAGTAGCGGGAGGGACACAGATACGCAGTATTTT. Its translation is CSARGSSGRDTDTQYF.

The DNA of the CDR3 is TGCAGTGCTAGAAATCGCCAGGGGGACCCCTACGAGCAGTACTTC. Translated: CSARNRQGDPYEQYF. The V and J genes are TRBV20-1 and TRBJ2-7; 7 bases match TRBD1. Trimming took 2 bases from V and 2 from J; bases not matched to a gene: 9. The CDR3 totals 15 residues. CDR1 DFQATT and CDR2 SNEGSKA come from the germline V gene (reference sequence).